This entry lists 5 T cell receptor beta chains sequenced from one sample in a study of blood T cell repertoires in COVID-19. Only in-frame clones appear in the TCRdb table, and some are missing; sequencing was by immunoSEQ multiplex PCR. Of some 80,000 clones in the sample, 75% to 85% were seen once. Sequencing was carried out using peripheral blood. These receptors originate from a woman aged 80 or over with active or convalescent COVID-19.

The chain recombines TRBV20-1 with TRBJ2-7; D might be TRBD1 (7 bases). Germline CDR1 is DFQATT and CDR2 is SNEGSKA (reference sequence). Trimming left V 3 bases short and J 7 bases short, with 19 bases between. This CDR3 has 14 amino acids. CDR3 loop: CSASPAGGGWEQYF. DNA for the CDR3: TGCAGTGCTAGTCCGGCAGGGGGAGGATGGGAGCAGTACTTC.

This clone was seen only once. V is TRBV19 and J is TRBJ1-2; D is unresolved. CDR3 length: 15 residues. The V end lost 7 bases, the J end lost 5 bases, and 20 bases lay between the germline ends. Looked up from germline, CDR1 is LNHDA and CDR2 is SQIVND (reference sequence). The CDR3 region is CASNPTQTLKYGYTF. For the CDR3, the DNA is TGTGCCAGTAATCCTACACAGACACTCAAGTATGGCTACACCTTC.

Here the CDR3 DNA reads TGCAGCGTGAAAGGGGGCTGGGAGACCCAGTACTTC. It yields the protein CSVKGGWETQYF. The chain has TRBV29-1 and TRBJ2-5, with 7 nucleotides matching TRBD1. Losses at the gene ends were 6 bases for V and 5 bases for J; bases not matched to a gene: 6. CDR1 is SQVTM, CDR2 ANQGSEA, per germline. CDR3 length: 12 amino acids. The variable domain in full, completed from reference TRBV29-1 and TRBJ2-5, reads SAVISQKPSRDICQRGTSLTIQCQVDSQVTMMFWYRQQPGQSLTLIATANQGSEATYESGFVIDKFPISRPNLTFSTLTVSNMSPEDSSIYLCSVKGGWETQYFGPGTRLLVL.

V is TRBV29-1 and J is TRBJ1-1; TRBD1 matches at 8 bases. The CDR3 runs 13 residues. The V gene's germline CDR1 is SQVTM and CDR2 ANQGSEA. The V gene end was trimmed by 7 bases and the J gene end by 1 base; junction bases not matched to a gene: 5. CDR3 nucleotides: TGCAGCGCCATGGACAGGGCGAACACTGAAGCTTTCTTT. Residues: CSAMDRANTEAFF.

The chain combines TRBV21-1 with TRBJ2-1; no DNA check was done on the table's D call, TRBD2. TRBV21-1 is annotated as a pseudogene. The CDR3 has 20 amino acids. CDR3 nucleotide sequence: TGTGCCAGCAACGCCGGGACTAGACGGGACGAGGGGGCTCCGAACAATGAGCAGTTCTTC. Its protein is CASNAGTRRDEGAPNNEQFF.